Below, one T cell receptor beta chain is given with its context. Looked up from germline, CDR1 is KGHDR and CDR2 is SFDVKD. V lost 4 bases to trimming and J lost 7 bases; unmatched junction nucleotides: 8. The CDR3 loop spans 15 amino acids. This specimen belongs to a study of blood T cell repertoires in COVID-19. Turning to the study itself: The study drew acute and convalescent COVID-19 samples from the United States, Italy and Spain. PBMCs, B-cell-depleted T cells, or T cells were the source of the cDNA or gDNA that made up the material.

Study processing details: Amplification with reference gene primers provided the estimates of nucleated cell counts. Here immunoSEQ multiplex PCR was the method, and the copy in TCRdb shows in-frame clones only, minus some. Clone size and V and J calls were adopted from that table, with D and trimming inferred from the DNA. The sample yields some 99,000 clones, 70% to 85% seen once. The specimen was peripheral blood. This receptor was identified in an elderly woman with active or convalescent COVID-19. This chain links TRBV24-1 with TRBJ2-1; 8 bases agree with TRBD2. The chain's CDR3 is CATSEPGGPGNEQFF. Here the CDR3 DNA reads TGTGCCACCAGTGAACCGGGAGGGCCGGGGAATGAGCAGTTCTTC.